These 5 T cell receptor beta chains originate from one sample sequenced in a study of cytomegalovirus exposure and HLA in healthy donors. Sequencing was performed with immunoSEQ multiplex PCR; in TCRdb, only in-frame clones are kept and a portion is missing. Of 150,000 to 200,000 clones in the sample, about 80% are singletons; the top ten hold roughly 7%. The source material was PBMCs. The receptors were sampled from a man between 18 and 29 years old in good health and CMV-seropositive.

This clone was observed at least ten times. The genes are TRBV2 and TRBJ1-2; D may be TRBD1 (5 bases). Trimming shortened V by 10 bases and J by 4 bases, and 19 bases separated the two germline ends. The CDR3 is 14 amino acids. Germline loops: CDR1 SNHLY, CDR2 FYNNEI. CDR3 sequence reads: CATHRGGGVYGYTF. CDR3 bases: TGTGCCACTCATCGGGGGGGAGGCGTCTATGGCTACACCTTC.

This chain joins TRBV6-1 and TRBJ2-7, with 7 bases fitting TRBD1. In germline, CDR1 is MNHNS, CDR2 SASEGT. V trimming: 5 bases; J trimming: 9 bases; junction bases outside the gene matches: 4. The CDR3 sequence is 11 residues long. The CDR3 here is CASSPRDRQYF. The CDR3 region has the DNA TGTGCCAGCAGTCCTCGGGACAGGCAGTACTTC.

The rearrangement links TRBV27 to TRBJ2-2; TRBD1 might be the D (6 bases). Trimming pared 3 bases from V and 0 bases from J, leaving 11 bases between. Germline V CDR1 and CDR2: MNHEY, SMNVEV (reference sequence). This CDR3 has 16 amino acids. For the CDR3, the DNA is TGTGCCAGCAGTTTGGGGGACACCTCGAACACCGGGGAGCTGTTTTTT. Translation gives CASSLGDTSNTGELFF.

The rearrangement uses TRBV27 and TRBJ2-2; TRBD2 agrees at 9 bases. V shed 2 bases and J 6 bases; nucleotides not matched to a gene: 4. There are 15 residues in the CDR3. The germline V gene encodes CDR1 MNHEY and CDR2 SMNVEV (reference sequence). CDR3 residues: CASSLGGRASGELFF. The CDR3 coding sequence is TGTGCCAGCAGTTTAGGCGGGAGGGCCTCCGGGGAGCTGTTTTTT.

J is TRBJ2-7 and V is TRBV27, with 7 bases that match TRBD2. V trimming: 7 bases; J trimming: 3 bases; junction bases outside the gene matches: 6. The CDR3 has 13 residues. CDR1 and CDR2 from the germline V gene are MNHEY and SMNVEV (reference sequence). This CDR3 reads CASTTAGRYEQYF. The CDR3 bases are TGTGCCAGCACCACAGCGGGACGCTACGAGCAGTACTTC.